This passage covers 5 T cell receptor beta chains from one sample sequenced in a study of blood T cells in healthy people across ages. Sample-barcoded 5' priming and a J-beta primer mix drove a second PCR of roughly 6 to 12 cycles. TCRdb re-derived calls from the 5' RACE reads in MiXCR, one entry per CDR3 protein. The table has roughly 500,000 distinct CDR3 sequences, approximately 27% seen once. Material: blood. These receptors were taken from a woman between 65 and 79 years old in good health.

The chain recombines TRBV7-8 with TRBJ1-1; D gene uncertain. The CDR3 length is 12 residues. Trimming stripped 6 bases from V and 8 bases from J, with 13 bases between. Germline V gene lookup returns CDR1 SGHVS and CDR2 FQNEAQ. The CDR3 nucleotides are TGTGCCAGCAGGATAGACACCTCCGAAGCTTTCTTT. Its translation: CASRIDTSEAFF.

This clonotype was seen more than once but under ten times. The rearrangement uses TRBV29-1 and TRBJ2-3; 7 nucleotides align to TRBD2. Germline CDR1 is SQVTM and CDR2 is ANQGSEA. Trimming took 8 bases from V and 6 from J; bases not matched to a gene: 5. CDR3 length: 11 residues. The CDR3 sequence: CSSGMRDTQYF. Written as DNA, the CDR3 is TGCAGCAGCGGGATGAGGGATACGCAGTATTTT.

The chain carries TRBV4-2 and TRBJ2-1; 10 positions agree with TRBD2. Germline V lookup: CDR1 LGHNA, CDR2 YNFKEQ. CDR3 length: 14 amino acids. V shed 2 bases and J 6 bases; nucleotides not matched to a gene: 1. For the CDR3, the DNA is TGTGCCAGCAGCCAACTAGCGGGGGTCAATGAGCAGTTCTTC. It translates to CASSQLAGVNEQFF.

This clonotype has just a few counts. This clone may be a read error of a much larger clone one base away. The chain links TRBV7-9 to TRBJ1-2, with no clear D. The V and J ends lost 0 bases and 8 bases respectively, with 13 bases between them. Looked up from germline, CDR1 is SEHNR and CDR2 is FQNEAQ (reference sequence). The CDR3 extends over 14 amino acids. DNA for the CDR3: TGTGCCAGCAGCTTAGCCGGGCGGAAGGGCGGCTACACCTTC. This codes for CASSLAGRKGGYTF.

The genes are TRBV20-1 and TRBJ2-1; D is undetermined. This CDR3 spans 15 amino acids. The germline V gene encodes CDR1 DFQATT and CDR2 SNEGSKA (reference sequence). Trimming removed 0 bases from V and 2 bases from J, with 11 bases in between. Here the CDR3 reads CSARDTRVPYNEQFF. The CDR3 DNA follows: TGCAGTGCTAGAGATACCCGGGTCCCCTACAATGAGCAGTTCTTC.